Listed here are 21 T cell receptor beta chains from one sample, sequenced in a study of blood T cell repertoires in COVID-19 (dated by TCRdb to about 2020). Preparation of the library involved the immunoSEQ multiplex PCR assay. Imported from immuneACCESS, the table was reduced by TCRdb to in-frame sequences with V and J called. These copies leave out some clones; in studies compared against another copy, an unresolved V gene accounts for under half, and the cause of the remainder is not known. The sample table lists about 280,000 clones, around 87% of them with a count of one. The ten largest clones add up to around 2.1% of the sample. Specimen: peripheral blood. The receptor set was obtained from a woman younger than 45 who had recovered from COVID-19.

The genes are TRBV19 and TRBJ2-2; 11 nucleotides align to TRBD2. The CDR3 spans 17 residues. The germline V gene has CDR1 LNHDA and CDR2 SQIVND (reference sequence). V lost 1 base, J lost 3 bases, and 4 bases stayed unmatched. Here the CDR3 DNA reads TGTGCCAGTAGTATAGGGCTAGCGGGAGGTTACACCGGGGAGCTGTTTTTT. It specifies CASSIGLAGGYTGELFF. Combining the CDR3 with reference TRBV19 and TRBJ2-2 gives the whole variable domain DGGITQSPKYLFRKEGQNVTLSCEQNLNHDAMYWYRQDPGQGLRLIYYSQIVNDFQKGDIAEGYSVSREKKESFPLTVTSAQKNPTAFYLCASSIGLAGGYTGELFFGEGSRLTVL.

Note on this clone: Sequence at one end of the junction differs from germline and may be a read error. V is TRBV7-2 and J is TRBJ2-2; 11 bases fit TRBD2. Germline assignment: CDR1 SGHTA and CDR2 FQGNSA. There are 15 residues in the CDR3. The CDR3 nucleotides are TGTGCCAGCAGCGTAGCGGGAGGGCCCCCCGGGGAGCTGTTTTTT. Protein sequence: CASSVAGGPPGELFF.

The V call is TRBV5-1, the J call TRBJ1-1; the D is unclear. The CDR3 extends over 14 amino acids. Trimming took 0 bases from V and 8 from J, leaving 14 bases between them. CDR1 and CDR2 from the germline V gene are SGHRS and YFSETQ. The DNA for the CDR3 is TGCGCCAGCAGCTTGGCCGAGGCTGACCTGGAAGCTTTCTTT. Residues: CASSLAEADLEAFF.

The DNA for the CDR3 is TGTGCCAGCAGCTTAGCAGACTACGTCACCGGGGAGCTGTTTTTT. This translates into CASSLADYVTGELFF. The chain combines TRBV11-2 with TRBJ2-2; weak D call: TRBD2 (5 bases). This CDR3 has 15 residues. Germline V lookup: CDR1 SGHAT, CDR2 FQNNGV. V shed 1 base and J shed 4 bases, with 10 bases lying between them.

Comments on this clone: The same CDR3 arises from other DNA sequences in this sample as well. The V gene is TRBV25-1, the J gene TRBJ2-2; TRBD1 matches 7 bases. V dropped 3 bases and J dropped 6; count of bases not matched to a gene: 4. Germline values: CDR1 MGHDK, CDR2 SYGVNS. The CDR3 extends over 14 amino acids. The chain's CDR3 is CASSETGRAGELFF. The CDR3 nucleotides read TGTGCCAGCAGTGAGACAGGGCGGGCCGGGGAGCTGTTTTTT.

CDR3 sequence reads: CASSLYPGNTEAFF. CDR3 DNA sequence: TGCGCCAGCAGCTTGTATCCGGGGAACACTGAAGCTTTCTTT. The rearrangement uses TRBV5-1 and TRBJ1-1, with D unclear. CDR1 and CDR2 from the germline V gene are SGHRS and YFSETQ. Trimming stripped 1 base from V and 1 base from J, with 8 bases between. CDR3 length: 14 amino acids.

V is TRBV5-8 and J is TRBJ1-3; 7 bases are a match to TRBD1. CDR1 is SGHTS, CDR2 YDEGEE, per germline. V dropped 2 bases and J dropped 4; count of bases not matched to a gene: 3. The CDR3 spans 14 residues. The CDR3 DNA follows: TGTGCCAGCAGCTTTGACAGGGAGGGAAACACCATATATTTT. Amino acid sequence: CASSFDREGNTIYF.

The genes are TRBV27 and TRBJ2-7; D unclear. The CDR3 is made up of 16 amino acids. V was shortened by 2 bases and J by 1 base, with 15 bases between the two germline ends. Germline assignment: CDR1 MNHEY and CDR2 SMNVEV (reference sequence). CDR3 loop: CASSLNEASPSYEQYF. CDR3 DNA: TGTGCCAGCAGTTTAAACGAGGCCTCTCCGTCCTACGAGCAGTACTTC.

CDR3 bases: TGTGCCAGCAGCCCTCGACTAGCGAAAACCCGGCAGTATTTT. Translation: CASSPRLAKTRQYF. The chain recombines TRBV6-6 with TRBJ2-3; 8 positions match TRBD2. This CDR3 is built from 14 residues. The V gene end was trimmed by 6 bases and the J gene end by 11 bases; junction bases not matched to a gene: 13. From germline, CDR1 is MNHNY and CDR2 SVGAGI (reference sequence).

J is TRBJ2-7 and V is TRBV7-2; 10 bases are shared with TRBD1. Trimming took 3 bases from V and 2 from J; bases not matched to a gene: 10. The CDR3 length is 17 residues. Germline loops: CDR1 SGHTA, CDR2 FQGNSA. CDR3 region: CASSFRDRGPETYEQYF. Written as DNA, the CDR3 is TGTGCCAGCAGCTTCCGGGACAGGGGACCCGAAACCTACGAGCAGTACTTC.

The chain links TRBV27 to TRBJ2-2; a possible D gene is TRBD2 (5 bases). Germline V lookup: CDR1 MNHEY, CDR2 SMNVEV (reference sequence). The CDR3 length is 16 residues. Between the trimmed V and J ends, which lost 6 bases and 3 bases, there was a span of 17 bases. CDR3 sequence reads: CASSAAIRDDTGELFF. CDR3 bases: TGTGCCAGCAGCGCCGCGATCCGGGATGACACCGGGGAGCTGTTTTTT.

The chain carries TRBV23-1 and TRBJ1-2; TRBD1 might be the D (6 bases). TRBV23-1 is treated as an ORF (open reading frame) with a function not yet certain. Trimming shortened V by 10 bases and J by 8 bases, and 17 bases separated the two germline ends. The CDR3 spans 12 residues. The CDR3 sequence is CANGGQLLGYTF. CDR3 nucleotides: TGCGCCAACGGTGGACAGCTACTGGGCTACACCTTC.

V is TRBV5-4 and J is TRBJ2-6; the D is unclear. Germline-derived CDR1 and CDR2 are SGHNT and YYREEE (reference sequence). This CDR3 comprises 15 residues. Deletions cut 2 bases from V and 1 base from J, with 7 bases between. CDR3 sequence reads: CASSFTRSGANVLTF. CDR3 bases: TGTGCCAGCAGCTTCACTCGGTCTGGGGCCAACGTCCTGACTTTC.

This clone was detected once. This chain connects TRBV28 to TRBJ1-3; unclear D gene. V was cut by 8 bases and J by 0 bases, with 14 bases left in between. The CDR3 spans 15 residues. The germline V gene has CDR1 MDHEN and CDR2 SYDVKM. CDR3 residues: CASLPASGSGNTIYF. CDR3 DNA: TGTGCCAGCTTACCCGCTTCGGGCTCTGGAAACACCATATATTTT.

This sequence joins TRBV2 and TRBJ1-4, with TRBD1 matching over 7 bases. The CDR3 sequence is 14 residues long. Germline lookup yields CDR1 SNHLY and CDR2 FYNNEI. After removal of 5 bases from V and 8 bases from J, the junction contained 8 bases not matched to a gene. The CDR3 reads CASSSTGTEEKLFF. CDR3 nucleotides: TGTGCCAGCAGTTCAACCGGGACAGAAGAAAAACTGTTTTTT.

The chain employs TRBV18 and TRBJ1-6; TRBD1 agrees at 8 bases. V gave up 2 bases and J gave up 9 bases; unmatched junction bases: 6. Germline loops: CDR1 KGHSH, CDR2 LQKENI. The CDR3 extends over 15 amino acids. The DNA for the CDR3 is TGTGCCAGCTCACCAGACAGGGGAGGAGGTTCACCCCTCCACTTT. This encodes CASSPDRGGGSPLHF.

Worth noting for this clone: One end of the junction varies from germline; a read error may be responsible. The chain recombines TRBV7-7 with TRBJ2-3; D is perhaps TRBD1 (6 bases). The CDR3 extends over 14 amino acids. Germline CDR1 SSHAT, CDR2 FNYEAQ (reference sequence). CDR3 bases: TGTGCTAGCAGCTTGGGGGCTAGCACAGATACGCAGTATTTT. It yields the protein CASSLGASTDTQYF.

The chain has TRBV5-6 and TRBJ2-1, with 12 bases matching TRBD2. V trimming: 0 bases; J trimming: 6 bases; junction bases outside the gene matches: 10. This CDR3 comprises 18 residues. Germline V gives CDR1 SGHDT, CDR2 YYEEEE. DNA of the CDR3: TGTGCCAGCAGCTTGGGGTGGCTAGCGGGGGGGCCCGGCAATGAGCAGTTCTTC. Translated, it gives CASSLGWLAGGPGNEQFF.

The V and J genes are TRBV2 and TRBJ2-3, with D possibly being TRBD1 (6 bases). Per the germline V gene, CDR1 is SNHLY and CDR2 is FYNNEI. This CDR3 is 12 amino acids long. Deletions cut 6 bases from V and 4 bases from J, with 8 bases between. The CDR3 reads CASRQGSDTQYF. CDR3 sequence (DNA): TGTGCCAGCAGACAGGGCTCAGATACGCAGTATTTT.

The genes are TRBV2 and TRBJ2-7; a weak D match, TRBD1 (6 bases). V was cut by 10 bases and J by 2 bases, with 24 bases left in between. The CDR3 has 16 amino acids. Germline loops: CDR1 SNHLY, CDR2 FYNNEI. The CDR3 sequence is CANGGQTTISPYEQYF. CDR3 in DNA: TGTGCCAACGGTGGACAGACTACAATTTCTCCCTACGAGCAGTACTTC.

This clone was recorded a few times. The chain is built from TRBV19 and TRBJ2-1; 14 bases map to TRBD2. The germline gives CDR1 LNHDA, CDR2 SQIVND (reference sequence). CDR3 size: 16 residues. V gave up 7 bases and J gave up 7 bases; unmatched junction bases: 9. The CDR3 here is CASKSEGLAGENEQFF. DNA for the CDR3: TGTGCCAGTAAAAGCGAGGGACTAGCGGGAGAAAATGAGCAGTTCTTC.